This TCR beta chain was captured by sequencing in a study of early T cells in non-severe SARS-CoV-2 infection. TCRdb reanalysed the 5' RACE reads using MiXCR and keeps one entry per CDR3 protein. This table has around 77,000 distinct CDR3 sequences, approximately 5% appearing once. Trimming left V 0 bases short and J 4 bases short, with 13 bases between. The CDR3 extends over 15 amino acids. Looked up from germline, CDR1 is SGHRS and CDR2 is YFSETQ. The clonotype originates from an adult who was a healthcare worker with PCR-confirmed SARS-CoV-2 infection or an uninfected control (not recorded which). The gene calls are TRBV5-1 and TRBJ1-2, with D maybe TRBD1 (6 bases). This sample comprised whole blood, obtained at baseline. The CDR3 loop is CASSLEQGSLYGYTF. The CDR3 nucleotides are TGCGCCAGCAGCTTGGAACAGGGCAGTCTCTATGGCTACACCTTC.